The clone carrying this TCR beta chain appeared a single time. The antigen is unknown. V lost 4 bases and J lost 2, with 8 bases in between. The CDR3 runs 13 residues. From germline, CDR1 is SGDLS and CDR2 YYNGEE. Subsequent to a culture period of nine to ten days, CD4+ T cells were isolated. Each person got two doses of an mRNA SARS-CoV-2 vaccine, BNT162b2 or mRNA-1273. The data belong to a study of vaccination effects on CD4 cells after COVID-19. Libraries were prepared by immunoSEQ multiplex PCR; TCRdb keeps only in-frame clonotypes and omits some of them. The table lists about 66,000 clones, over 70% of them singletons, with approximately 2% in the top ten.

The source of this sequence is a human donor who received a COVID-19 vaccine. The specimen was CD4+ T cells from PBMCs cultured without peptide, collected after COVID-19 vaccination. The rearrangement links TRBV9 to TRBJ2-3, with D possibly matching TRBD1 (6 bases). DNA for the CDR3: TGTGCCAGCAGCACAGGGTTCACAGATACGCAGTATTTT. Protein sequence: CASSTGFTDTQYF.